This TCR beta chain was identified during a study of radiotherapy plus CTLA-4 blockade in lung cancer. About the research overall: Objective responses were documented in about 19% of patients, with disease control in 31%.

People whose metastatic non-small-cell lung cancer was chemo-refractory got focal radiation along with CTLA-4 blockade by ipilimumab. Study findings and constraints: Reportedly, early blood T cell clone dynamics best predicted response, with interferon-beta. Blood saw expansion of tumor-derived TCR clones after radiotherapy plus ipilimumab.

In regard to this clone: Antigen unknown.

Measured with immunoSEQ multiplex PCR; TCRdb has only the in-frame clones, and not every one. The sample includes about 14,000 clones, 70% to 90% of them seen just once. The TCR comes from a human donor with non-small cell lung cancer that progressed on radiotherapy plus ipilimumab. Some clones in this sample may be carry-over from other donors' samples. The sample was peripheral blood, taken from a patient treated with radiotherapy plus ipilimumab.

CDR3 protein: CASRKHLAGGGADTQYF. In DNA form, the CDR3 reads TGTGCCAGTAGGAAACATCTAGCGGGAGGGGGGGCAGATACGCAGTATTTT. The V gene is TRBV19, the J gene TRBJ2-3; 12 bases line up with TRBD2. Germline values: CDR1 LNHDA, CDR2 SQIVND (reference sequence). CDR3 length: 17 residues. J lost 4 bases, V lost 6 bases, and 11 bases had no gene match.